The source of this TCR beta chain is a study of CD4 T cell repertoires in COVID-19. Assay: immunoSEQ multiplex PCR; the TCRdb copy retains only in-frame clones and omits some. The sample includes tens of thousands of clones, under 90% seen only once; the top ten take about 0.61%. The source material was CD4+ T cells from peripheral blood, sampled after recovery from COVID-19. This sequence was found in a human donor who had COVID-19.

Here the CDR3 reads CASSPPGQGTDTQYF. CDR3 sequence (DNA): TGCGCCAGCAGCCCCCCGGGACAGGGGACAGATACGCAGTATTTT. The chain couples TRBV5-1 to TRBJ2-3, with 10 nucleotides matching TRBD1. Per the germline V gene, CDR1 is SGHRS and CDR2 is YFSETQ. The CDR3 extends over 15 amino acids. The trim removed 4 bases at V and 3 bases at J, leaving 5 bases unmatched.